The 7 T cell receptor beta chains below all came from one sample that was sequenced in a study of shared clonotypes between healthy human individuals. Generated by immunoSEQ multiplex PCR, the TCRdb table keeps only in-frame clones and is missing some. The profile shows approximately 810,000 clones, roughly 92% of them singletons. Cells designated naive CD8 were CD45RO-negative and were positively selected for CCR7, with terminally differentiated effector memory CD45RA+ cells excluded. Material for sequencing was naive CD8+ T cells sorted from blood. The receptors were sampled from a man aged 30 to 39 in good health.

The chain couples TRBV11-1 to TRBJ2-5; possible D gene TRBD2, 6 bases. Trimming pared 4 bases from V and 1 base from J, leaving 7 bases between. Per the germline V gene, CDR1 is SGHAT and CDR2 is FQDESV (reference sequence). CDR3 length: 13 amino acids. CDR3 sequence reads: CASSSAGQETQYF. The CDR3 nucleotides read TGTGCCAGCAGCTCAGCGGGCCAAGAGACCCAGTACTTC.

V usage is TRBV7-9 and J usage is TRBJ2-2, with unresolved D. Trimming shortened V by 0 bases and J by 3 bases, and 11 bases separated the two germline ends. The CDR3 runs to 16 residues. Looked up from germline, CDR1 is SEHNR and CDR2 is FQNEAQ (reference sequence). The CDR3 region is CASSLAWEIDTGELFF. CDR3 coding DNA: TGTGCCAGCAGCTTAGCATGGGAAATCGACACCGGGGAGCTGTTTTTT.

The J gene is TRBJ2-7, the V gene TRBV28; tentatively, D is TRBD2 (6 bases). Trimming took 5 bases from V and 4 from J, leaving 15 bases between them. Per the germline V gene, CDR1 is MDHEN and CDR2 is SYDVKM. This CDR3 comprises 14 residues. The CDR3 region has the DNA TGTGCCAGCAGTGCCTCCGGGACTGAGTACGAGCAGTACTTC. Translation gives CASSASGTEYEQYF.

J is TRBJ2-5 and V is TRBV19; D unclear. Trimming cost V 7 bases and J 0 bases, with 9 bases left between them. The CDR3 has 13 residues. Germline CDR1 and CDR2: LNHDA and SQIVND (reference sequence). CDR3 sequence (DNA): TGTGCCAGTATGGCCCCGAACCAAGAGACCCAGTACTTC. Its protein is CASMAPNQETQYF.

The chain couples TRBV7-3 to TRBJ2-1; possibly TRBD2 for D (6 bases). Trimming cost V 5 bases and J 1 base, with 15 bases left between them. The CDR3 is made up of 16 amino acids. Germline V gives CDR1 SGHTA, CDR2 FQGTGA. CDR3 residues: CASSRDGSLSYNEQFF. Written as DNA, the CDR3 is TGTGCCAGCAGCCGGGACGGGAGCCTTTCCTACAATGAGCAGTTCTTC.

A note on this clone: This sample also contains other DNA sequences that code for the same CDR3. The CDR3 DNA is TGTGCCAGCAGCGTCCGGGACTCAGCCTACGAGCAGTACTTC. Its translation: CASSVRDSAYEQYF. The chain employs TRBV9 and TRBJ2-7; D possibly corresponds to TRBD2 (6 bases). The V gene's germline CDR1 is SGDLS and CDR2 YYNGEE. V was trimmed by 2 bases and J by 2 bases, leaving 11 bases between them. The CDR3 has 14 amino acids.

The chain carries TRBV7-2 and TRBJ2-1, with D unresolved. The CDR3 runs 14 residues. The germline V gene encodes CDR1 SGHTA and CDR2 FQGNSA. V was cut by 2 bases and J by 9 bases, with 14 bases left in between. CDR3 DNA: TGTGCCAGCAGCTTATCTTCCGGGTCCGGTGAGCAGTTCTTC. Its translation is CASSLSSGSGEQFF.